Listed below are T cell receptor beta chains from one sample, sequenced in a study of shared clonotypes between healthy human individuals. Sequencing was performed with immunoSEQ multiplex PCR; in TCRdb, only in-frame clones are kept and a portion is missing. The sample gives 600,000 or so clones, roughly 95% of which show up once; 0.095% to 0.14% is in the top ten. The sequencing input was naive CD8+ T cells sorted from blood. These receptors were collected from a woman in her 30s in good health. Each CDR3 is given without its conserved first and last residue.

j_gene	v_gene	CDR3aa
TRBJ2-7	TRBV29-1	SVEGNTNEQY
TRBJ2-1	TRBV19	ASSKKLASSYNEQF
TRBJ2-5	TRBV15	ATNNPFFRQQETQY
TRBJ2-5	TRBV5-6	ASSWNQGLQY
TRBJ1-5	TRBV6-5	ASTPGGDNQPQH
TRBJ1-5	TRBV27	ASSLRGLGNQPQH
TRBJ1-2	TRBV2	ASQQGVDYGYT
TRBJ1-2	TRBV19	ASKAGAGDYGYT
TRBJ1-5	TRBV16	ASSQFRGQPQH
TRBJ1-3	TRBV11-3	ASSFSSGNTIY
TRBJ1-3	TRBV5-6	ASSLAGSGNTIY
TRBJ2-2	TRBV28	ASSPGPAGVRTGELF
TRBJ2-3	TRBV29-1	SVPGLLTDTQY
TRBJ2-1	TRBV25-1	ASSDQRASSYNEQF
TRBJ2-1	TRBV6-5	ASSQNRGEQF
TRBJ2-5	TRBV6-5	ASSYSNGQETQY
TRBJ1-1	TRBV11-2	ASSLAGQVEAF
TRBJ2-2	TRBV7-6	ASSRQVPNTGELF
TRBJ2-2	TRBV27	ASSNGGTGELF
TRBJ2-7	TRBV5-5	ASSFRSESYEQY
TRBJ1-1	TRBV7-3	ASSLVGGLSRTEAF
TRBJ2-2	TRBV9	ASSGNLAEGDTGELF
TRBJ2-7	TRBV19	ASGDSYEQY
TRBJ1-2	TRBV7-9	ASSRPDTRYGYT
TRBJ1-1	TRBV10-3	AIRGTGATYEAF
TRBJ2-2	TRBV2	ASSERGGGTGELF
TRBJ2-7	TRBV7-8	ASSLGETGAIHEQY
TRBJ1-5	TRBV27	ASSLTGSGQPQH